This T cell receptor beta chain was captured by sequencing in a study of CD8+ T cells in alopecia areata. Study summary: Tofacitinib ran for 6 to 18 months before 6 months off drug.

With regard to this clone: Its specificity is not known.

Specified treatment: oral pan-JAK inhibitor, 5-10 mg twice daily. Study-wide points: Among the 100 top clones, expanded CD8+ clones, like scalp clonality, were significantly decreased by tofacitinib. Lesional scalp displayed greater clonality than normal scalp, most notably in alopecia totalis/universalis. Shared TCR sequences were less clear between patients than in mice, possibly partly from HLA diversity.

CDR3 length: 15 residues. V shed 3 bases and J shed 4 bases, with 16 bases lying between them. The germline gives CDR1 GTSNPN, CDR2 SVGIG (reference sequence). Following RNA extraction, reverse transcription yielded cDNA that acted as the sequencing template. The method was immunoSEQ multiplex PCR; TCRdb's version includes in-frame clones alone and lacks a portion of them. The data contain over 100,000 clones, around 56% of them singletons. The sequences come from CD4+ T cells sorted from blood, collected at week 4, from a patient treated with tofacitinib. The sequence came from a human donor with alopecia areata. The chain is built from TRBV30 and TRBJ1-5; D possibly corresponds to TRBD1 (5 bases). The CDR3 DNA follows: TGTGCCTGGAGCGTCCCGGGACGTAGGAATCAGCCCCAGCATTTT. Translation gives CAWSVPGRRNQPQHF. The complete variable domain, with remaining parts taken from reference TRBV30 and TRBJ1-5, reads SQTIHQWPATLVQPVGSPLSLECTVEGTSNPNLYWYRQAAGRGLQLLFYSVGIGQISSEVPQNLSASRPQDRQFILSSKKLLLSDSGFYLCAWSVPGRRNQPQHFGDGTRLSIL.